This passage covers 14 T cell receptor beta chains from one sample sequenced in a study of cytotoxic CD8 clonotypes in ibrutinib-treated CLL. The table came from immunoSEQ multiplex PCR; TCRdb's copy has only in-frame clones and leaves some out. This sample has some 290,000 clones, with about 80% found just once. The specimen was PBMCs, collected before ibrutinib treatment. These receptor sequences come from a human donor with chronic lymphocytic leukemia.

V and J are TRBV6-1 and TRBJ1-1; no clear D gene. Germline V gene data show CDR1 as MNHNS and CDR2 as SASEGT. V was pared by 5 bases and J by 2 bases, with 9 bases between. CDR3 size: 13 residues. The CDR3 reads CASSPSGNTEAFF. CDR3 in DNA: TGTGCCAGCAGTCCAAGTGGCAACACTGAAGCTTTCTTT.

V gene TRBV27 combines with J gene TRBJ1-2, with a weak D call TRBD1 (5 bases). Per the germline V gene, CDR1 is MNHEY and CDR2 is SMNVEV (reference sequence). The CDR3 totals 11 residues. The V end lost 7 bases, the J end lost 5 bases, and 8 bases lay between the germline ends. For the CDR3, the DNA is TGTGCCAGCAAGGGGCGGTATGGCTACACCTTC. Its protein product is CASKGRYGYTF.

CDR3 sequence reads: CSVEDPTGLSTGELFF. The CDR3 nucleotides read TGCAGCGTTGAAGATCCGACAGGTCTTAGCACCGGGGAGCTGTTTTTT. V is TRBV29-1 and J is TRBJ2-2; a possible D gene is TRBD1 (6 bases). Looked up from germline, CDR1 is SQVTM and CDR2 is ANQGSEA. The CDR3 contains 16 residues. V shed 0 bases and J shed 4 bases, with 15 bases lying between them.

The rearrangement joins TRBV4-1 to TRBJ2-1, with D tentatively TRBD1 or TRBD2 (5 bases each). The CDR3 is 14 residues long. Germline V CDR1 and CDR2: MGHRA, YSYEKL. Trimming cost V 7 bases and J 4 bases, with 14 bases left between them. The CDR3 sequence is CASTPGPTYNEQFF. As DNA, the CDR3 is TGCGCCAGCACCCCGGGACCTACTTACAATGAGCAGTTCTTC.

V and J are TRBV6-1 and TRBJ1-3, with a tentative D call TRBD1 (5 bases). In germline, CDR1 is MNHNS, CDR2 SASEGT. Deletions cut 5 bases from V and 4 bases from J, with 12 bases between. The CDR3 spans 14 residues. In DNA form, the CDR3 reads TGTGCCAGCAGTCTGGCAGGGAACGGAAACACCATATATTTT. Translation gives CASSLAGNGNTIYF.

Only one count was recorded for this clone. This chain joins TRBV27 and TRBJ2-1; D might be TRBD2 (7 bases). V was shortened by 2 bases and J by 7 bases, with 18 bases between the two germline ends. Germline loops: CDR1 MNHEY, CDR2 SMNVEV (reference sequence). This CDR3 comprises 16 residues. For the CDR3, the DNA is TGTGCCAGCAGTTTACAGGGGCGGGAGATTCTGAATGAGCAGTTCTTC. It translates to CASSLQGREILNEQFF.

The rearrangement links TRBV27 to TRBJ1-5, with TRBD1 matching 9 bases. The CDR3 is made up of 14 amino acids. The germline gives CDR1 MNHEY, CDR2 SMNVEV (reference sequence). The V and J ends lost 6 bases and 4 bases, in that order; junction bases with no gene match: 4. CDR3 sequence: CASSSGTGNQPQHF. DNA of the CDR3: TGTGCCAGCAGCTCCGGGACAGGGAATCAGCCCCAGCATTTT.

CDR3 region: CASRTSNYGYTF. CDR3 nucleotide sequence: TGTGCCAGCAGAACCTCTAACTATGGCTACACCTTC. The J gene is TRBJ1-2, the V gene TRBV28; no reliable D call. V was shortened by 6 bases and J by 0 bases, with 5 bases between the two germline ends. The CDR3 has 12 amino acids. Germline V CDR1 and CDR2: MDHEN, SYDVKM.

The chain links TRBV29-1 to TRBJ2-7; D is uncertain. Germline CDR1 and CDR2: SQVTM and ANQGSEA. The V end lost 5 bases, the J end lost 0 bases, and 8 bases lay between the germline ends. The CDR3 covers 12 residues. This CDR3 is CSVIISSYEQYF. CDR3 sequence (DNA): TGCAGCGTTATTATCAGCTCCTACGAGCAGTACTTC.

The V call is TRBV5-4, the J call TRBJ2-1; no definite D call. Trimming stripped 5 bases from V and 4 bases from J, with 13 bases between. The CDR3 extends over 14 amino acids. Looked up from germline, CDR1 is SGHNT and CDR2 is YYREEE (reference sequence). This chain's CDR3 is CASSSIGSYNEQFF. Here the CDR3 DNA reads TGTGCCAGCAGTTCTATCGGATCGTACAATGAGCAGTTCTTC. The full variable domain, rest sourced from reference TRBV5-4 and TRBJ2-1, is ETGVTQSPTHLIKTRGQQVTLRCSSQSGHNTVSWYQQALGQGPQFIFQYYREEENGRGNFPPRFSGLQFPNYSSELNVNALELDDSALYLCASSSIGSYNEQFFGPGTRLTVL.

CDR3 sequence reads: CSVGVGTSGTDTQYF. In DNA, the CDR3 is TGCAGCGTTGGGGTGGGGACTAGCGGCACAGATACGCAGTATTTT. This chain links TRBV29-1 with TRBJ2-3; 10 nucleotides agree with TRBD2. Germline-derived CDR1 and CDR2 are SQVTM and ANQGSEA. The CDR3 is 15 amino acids. V lost 4 bases to trimming and J lost 1 base; unmatched junction nucleotides: 5.

The table lists this clone with a few counts. The rearrangement joins TRBV7-9 to TRBJ2-2; D is unclear. The V end lost 4 bases, the J end lost 5 bases, and 11 bases lay between the germline ends. This CDR3 contains 14 residues. The V gene's germline CDR1 is SEHNR and CDR2 FQNEAQ (reference sequence). The CDR3 DNA is TGTGCCAGCAGCTCCCCCAATAATACCGGGGAGCTGTTTTTT. Protein: CASSSPNNTGELFF.

The V and J genes are TRBV7-9 and TRBJ1-1; D not resolved. Trimming took off 6 bases at V and 2 bases at J, with 19 bases between the two ends. CDR3 length: 16 amino acids. CDR1 and CDR2 from the germline V gene are SEHNR and FQNEAQ (reference sequence). The CDR3 region is CASSSIGRDPNTEAFF. CDR3 sequence (DNA): TGTGCCAGCAGTTCAATTGGCCGGGATCCCAACACTGAAGCTTTCTTT. The complete variable domain, with remaining parts taken from reference TRBV7-9 and TRBJ1-1, reads DTGVSQNPRHKITKRGQNVTFRCDPISEHNRLYWYRQTLGQGPEFLTYFQNEAQLEKSRLLSDRFSAERPKGSFSTLEIQRTEQGDSAMYLCASSSIGRDPNTEAFFGQGTRLTVV.

The J gene is TRBJ2-5, the V gene TRBV5-4, with 7 nucleotides matching TRBD1. There are 13 residues in the CDR3. In germline, CDR1 is SGHNT, CDR2 YYREEE (reference sequence). Losses at the gene ends were 3 bases for V and 5 bases for J; bases not matched to a gene: 4. The DNA of the CDR3 is TGTGCCAGCAGCTCAACAGGGGAGGAGACCCAGTACTTC. Protein product: CASSSTGEETQYF.